The source of this T cell receptor beta chain is a study of naive and memory T cell subsets. The study's findings and limits: Over 90% of naive TCR sequences appeared only once, unlike memory subsets.

Four subsets defined by CD45RA and CD27 were sorted after CD3, CD4, CD8 and live/dead staining. An equimolar mix of two oligonucleotides served as the beta constant-region primer for TRBC1 and TRBC2. A single record per CDR3 protein comes from TCRdb applying MiXCR to the UMI-ligation and nested PCR reads. The table shows tens of thousands of distinct CDR3 sequences, with around 13% occurring only once. 13 amino acids form the CDR3, both terminal residues included. Germline loops: CDR1 SQVTM, CDR2 ANQGSEA. This clonotype was counted many times. The antigen is unknown. It is likely a read error, because the conserved phenylalanine at the end of the CDR3 is missing. The limits of the CDR3 on the DNA are not certain, so only TCRdb's listed CDR3 is given.

The specimen sequenced was central memory CD4+ T cells from blood. This TCR was recovered from a human donor in good health. The chain has TRBV29-1 and TRBJ2-5; the table's D call, TRBD1, was not checked against the DNA. The chain's CDR3 is CSVGAGTGGVRWL.